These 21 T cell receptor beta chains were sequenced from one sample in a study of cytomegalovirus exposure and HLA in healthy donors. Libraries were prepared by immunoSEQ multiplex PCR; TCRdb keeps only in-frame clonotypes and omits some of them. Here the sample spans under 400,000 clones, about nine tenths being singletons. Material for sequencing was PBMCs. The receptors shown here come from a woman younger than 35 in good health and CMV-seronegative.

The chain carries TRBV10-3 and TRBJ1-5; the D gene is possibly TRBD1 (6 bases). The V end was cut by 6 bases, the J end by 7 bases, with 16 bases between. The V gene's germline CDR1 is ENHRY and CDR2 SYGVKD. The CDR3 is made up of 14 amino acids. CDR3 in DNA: TGTGCCATCAGGGAGGAGGGGGTCTACCAGCCCCAGCATTTT. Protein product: CAIREEGVYQPQHF.

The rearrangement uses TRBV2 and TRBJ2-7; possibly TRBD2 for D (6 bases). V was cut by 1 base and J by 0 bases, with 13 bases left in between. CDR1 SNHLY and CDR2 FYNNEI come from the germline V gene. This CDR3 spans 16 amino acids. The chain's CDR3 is CASSEGSGFSSYEQYF. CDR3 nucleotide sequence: TGTGCCAGCAGTGAAGGGAGCGGGTTTAGCTCCTACGAGCAGTACTTC.

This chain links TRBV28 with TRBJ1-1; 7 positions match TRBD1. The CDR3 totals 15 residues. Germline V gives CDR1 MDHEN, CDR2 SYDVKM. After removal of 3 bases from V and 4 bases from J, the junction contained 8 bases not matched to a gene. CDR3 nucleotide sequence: TGTGCCAGCAGTTTTCTCGTCCAGGGGGGCACTGAAGCTTTCTTT. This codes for CASSFLVQGGTEAFF.

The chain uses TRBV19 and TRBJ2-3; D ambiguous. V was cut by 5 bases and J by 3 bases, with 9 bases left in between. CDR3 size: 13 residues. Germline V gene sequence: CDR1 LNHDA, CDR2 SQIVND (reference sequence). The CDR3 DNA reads TGTGCCAGTAGTCTTGCAGGTACAGATACGCAGTATTTT. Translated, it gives CASSLAGTDTQYF.

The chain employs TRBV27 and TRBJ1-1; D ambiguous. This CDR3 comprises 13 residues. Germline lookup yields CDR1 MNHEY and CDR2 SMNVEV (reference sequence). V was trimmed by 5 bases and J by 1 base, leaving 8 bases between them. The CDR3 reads CASSKSGNTEAFF. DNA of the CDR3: TGTGCCAGCAGTAAGTCGGGGAACACTGAAGCTTTCTTT.

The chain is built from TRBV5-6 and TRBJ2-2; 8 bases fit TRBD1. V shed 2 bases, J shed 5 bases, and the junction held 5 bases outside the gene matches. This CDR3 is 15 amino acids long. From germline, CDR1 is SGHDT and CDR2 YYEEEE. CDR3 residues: CASSFGQGGTGELFF. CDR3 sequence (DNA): TGTGCCAGCAGCTTTGGACAGGGAGGTACCGGGGAGCTGTTTTTT.

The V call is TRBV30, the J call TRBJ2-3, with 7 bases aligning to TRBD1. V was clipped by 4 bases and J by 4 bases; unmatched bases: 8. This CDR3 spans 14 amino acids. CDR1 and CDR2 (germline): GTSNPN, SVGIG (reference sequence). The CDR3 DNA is TGTGCCTGGACCAAGACAGGGTTGGCAGATACGCAGTATTTT. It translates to CAWTKTGLADTQYF.

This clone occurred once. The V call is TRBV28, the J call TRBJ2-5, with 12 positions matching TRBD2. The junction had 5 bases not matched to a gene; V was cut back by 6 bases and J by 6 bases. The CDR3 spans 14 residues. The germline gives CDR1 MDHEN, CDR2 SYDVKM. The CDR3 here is CASRRTSGKQTQYF. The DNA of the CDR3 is TGTGCCAGCAGACGGACTAGCGGGAAACAGACCCAGTACTTC. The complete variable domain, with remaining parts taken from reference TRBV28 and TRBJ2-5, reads DVKVTQSSRYLVKRTGEKVFLECVQDMDHENMFWYRQDPGLGLRLIYFSYDVKMKEKGDIPEGYSVSREKKERFSLILESASTNQTSMYLCASRRTSGKQTQYFGPGTRLLVL.

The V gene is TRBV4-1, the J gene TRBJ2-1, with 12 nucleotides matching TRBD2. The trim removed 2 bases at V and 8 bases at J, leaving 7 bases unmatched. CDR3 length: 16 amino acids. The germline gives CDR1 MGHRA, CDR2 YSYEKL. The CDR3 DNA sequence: TGCGCCAGCAGCCAACTAGCGGGAGGGCCCTCGGATGAGCAGTTCTTC. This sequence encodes CASSQLAGGPSDEQFF.

CDR3 sequence reads: CASSEVSDRGVLNEKLFF. CDR3 DNA: TGTGCCAGCAGTGAAGTTTCTGACAGGGGGGTACTTAATGAAAAACTGTTTTTT. V usage is TRBV6-1 and J usage is TRBJ1-4, with 9 bases aligning to TRBD1. V lost 1 base, J lost 4 bases, and 10 bases stayed unmatched. This CDR3 contains 18 residues. The V gene's germline CDR1 is MNHNS and CDR2 SASEGT.

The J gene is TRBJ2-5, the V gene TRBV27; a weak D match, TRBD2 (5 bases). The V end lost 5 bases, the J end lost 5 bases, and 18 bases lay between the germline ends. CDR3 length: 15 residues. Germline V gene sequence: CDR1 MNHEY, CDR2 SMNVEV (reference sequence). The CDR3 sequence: CASSVWASLEETQYF. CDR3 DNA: TGTGCCAGCAGTGTATGGGCTAGCCTCGAGGAGACCCAGTACTTC.

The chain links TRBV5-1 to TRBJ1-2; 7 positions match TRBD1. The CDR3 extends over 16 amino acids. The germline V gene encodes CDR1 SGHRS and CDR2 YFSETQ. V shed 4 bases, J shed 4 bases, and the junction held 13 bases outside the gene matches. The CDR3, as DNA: TGCGCCAGCAGCCCCGGGACAGCCACGTCCGGCTATGGCTACACCTTC. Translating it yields CASSPGTATSGYGYTF.

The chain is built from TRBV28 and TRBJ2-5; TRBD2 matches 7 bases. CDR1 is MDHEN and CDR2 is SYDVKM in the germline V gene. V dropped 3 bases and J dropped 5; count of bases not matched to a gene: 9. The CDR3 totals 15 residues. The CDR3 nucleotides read TGTGCCAGCAGTTTTTTGGGGAGGGCTGGGGAGACCCAGTACTTC. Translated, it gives CASSFLGRAGETQYF.

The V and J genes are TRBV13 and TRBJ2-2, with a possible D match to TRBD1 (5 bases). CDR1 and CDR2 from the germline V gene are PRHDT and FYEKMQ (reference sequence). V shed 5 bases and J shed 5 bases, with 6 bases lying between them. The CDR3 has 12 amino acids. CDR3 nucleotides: TGTGCCAGCAGCCCAGGGACCGGGGAGCTGTTTTTT. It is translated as CASSPGTGELFF.

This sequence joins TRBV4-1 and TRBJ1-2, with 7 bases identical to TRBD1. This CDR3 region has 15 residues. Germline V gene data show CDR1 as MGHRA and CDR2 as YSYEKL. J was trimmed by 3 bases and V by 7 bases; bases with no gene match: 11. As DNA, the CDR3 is TGCGCCAGCACGAACCCCAGGGGGATCCACTATGGCTACACCTTC. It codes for CASTNPRGIHYGYTF.

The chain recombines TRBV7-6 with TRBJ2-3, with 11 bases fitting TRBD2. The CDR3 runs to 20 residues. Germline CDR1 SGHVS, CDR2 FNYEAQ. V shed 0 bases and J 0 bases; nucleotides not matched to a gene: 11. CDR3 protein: CASSLAPRLAGIHSTDTQYF. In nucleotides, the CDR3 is TGTGCCAGCAGCTTAGCGCCAAGACTAGCGGGGATACATAGCACAGATACGCAGTATTTT.

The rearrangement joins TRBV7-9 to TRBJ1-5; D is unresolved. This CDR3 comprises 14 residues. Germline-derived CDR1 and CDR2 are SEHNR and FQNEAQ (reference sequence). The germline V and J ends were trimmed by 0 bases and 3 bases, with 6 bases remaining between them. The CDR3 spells CASSLANTNQPQHF. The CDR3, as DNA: TGTGCCAGCAGCTTAGCGAACACCAATCAGCCCCAGCATTTT.

CDR3 sequence: CASSPLVGETQYF. The CDR3 nucleotides read TGTGCCAGCTCACCCCTGGTCGGAGAGACCCAGTACTTC. The chain couples TRBV18 to TRBJ2-5; D uncertain. Per the germline V gene, CDR1 is KGHSH and CDR2 is LQKENI. This CDR3 contains 13 residues. V was trimmed by 3 bases and J by 4 bases, leaving 9 bases between them.

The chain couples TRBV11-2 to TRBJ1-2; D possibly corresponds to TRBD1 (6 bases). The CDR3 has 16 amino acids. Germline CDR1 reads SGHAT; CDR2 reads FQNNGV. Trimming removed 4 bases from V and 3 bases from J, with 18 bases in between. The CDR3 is CASSSNQGQGDYGYTF. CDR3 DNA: TGTGCCAGCAGCTCGAACCAGGGGCAGGGAGACTATGGCTACACCTTC. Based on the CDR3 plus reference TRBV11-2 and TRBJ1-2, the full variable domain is EAGVAQSPRYKIIEKRQSVAFWCNPISGHATLYWYQQILGQGPKLLIQFQNNGVVDDSQLPKDRFSAERLKGVDSTLKIQPAKLEDSAVYLCASSSNQGQGDYGYTFGSGTRLTVV.

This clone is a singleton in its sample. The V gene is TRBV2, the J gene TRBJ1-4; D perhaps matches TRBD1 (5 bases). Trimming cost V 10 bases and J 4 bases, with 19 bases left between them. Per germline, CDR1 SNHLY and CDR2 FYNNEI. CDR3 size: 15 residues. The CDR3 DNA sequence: TGTGCCATCATTAGGGGAAAGTTAGGTAATGAAAAACTGTTTTTT. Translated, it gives CAIIRGKLGNEKLFF.

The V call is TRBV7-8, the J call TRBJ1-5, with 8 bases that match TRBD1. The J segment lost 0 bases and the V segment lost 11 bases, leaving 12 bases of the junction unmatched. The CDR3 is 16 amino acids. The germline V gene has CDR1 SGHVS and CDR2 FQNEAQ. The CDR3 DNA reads TGTGCCTCCGGGGCAGGGGGCGCCGTTAGCAATCAGCCCCAGCATTTT. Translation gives CASGAGGAVSNQPQHF. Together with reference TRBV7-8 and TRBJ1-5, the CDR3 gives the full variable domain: GAGVSQSPRYKVAKRGQDVALRCDPISGHVSLFWYQQALGQGPEFLTYFQNEAQLDKSGLPSDRFFAERPEGSVSTLKIQRTQQEDSAVYLCASGAGGAVSNQPQHFGDGTRLSIL.